Below are 24 T cell receptor beta chains sequenced from a single sample in a study of T cells in Graves' hyperthyroidism and ophthalmopathy. Regions amplified from RNA transcripts were the TCR beta CDR3 regions. When the TCR CDR3 underwent first-round RT-PCR, the HTBI primer set was used. TCRdb redid the calling of the multiplex PCR reads with MiXCR, one entry per CDR3 protein. Here the sample spans about 480,000 distinct CDR3 sequences, less than 25% being singletons. Sequencing used blood. These receptors all stem from a woman in her twenties or thirties with Graves' ophthalmopathy.

This clonotype was observed at least ten times. V usage is TRBV20-1 and J usage is TRBJ2-7, with 7 positions matching TRBD1. Germline V gene sequence: CDR1 DFQATT, CDR2 SNEGSKA (reference sequence). Trimming at V came to 5 bases and at J to 5 bases, leaving 9 bases not matched to a gene. The CDR3 totals 13 residues. This CDR3 reads CSAAQGLYDEQYF. CDR3 nucleotides: TGCAGTGCTGCACAGGGGCTTTACGACGAGCAGTACTTC.

This clonotype was found many times. This chain connects TRBV6-1 to TRBJ1-1, with no clear D. Germline loops: CDR1 MNHNS, CDR2 SASEGT. V lost 7 bases and J 4 bases, leaving 13 bases between the germline ends. The CDR3 runs 13 residues. The CDR3 sequence: CASIKPGITEAFF. In nucleotides, the CDR3 is TGTGCCAGCATCAAACCGGGCATCACTGAAGCTTTCTTT.

The V call is TRBV11-2, the J call TRBJ2-2; D is uncertain. Trimming took off 6 bases at V and 2 bases at J, with 7 bases between the two ends. CDR3 length equals 13 residues. The germline gives CDR1 SGHAT, CDR2 FQNNGV. Here the CDR3 DNA reads TGTGCCAGCAGGAAGGATAACACCGGGGAGCTGTTTTTT. It is translated as CASRKDNTGELFF. The entire variable domain, with the rest obtained from reference TRBV11-2 and TRBJ2-2, is as follows: EAGVAQSPRYKIIEKRQSVAFWCNPISGHATLYWYQQILGQGPKLLIQFQNNGVVDDSQLPKDRFSAERLKGVDSTLKIQPAKLEDSAVYLCASRKDNTGELFFGEGSRLTVL.

The V and J genes are TRBV30 and TRBJ2-5; D is ambiguous. V lost 3 bases and J lost 5, with 7 bases in between. Looked up from germline, CDR1 is GTSNPN and CDR2 is SVGIG (reference sequence). This CDR3 has 11 amino acids. This CDR3 reads CAWRFLETQYF. The CDR3 nucleotides are TGTGCCTGGAGATTTTTGGAGACCCAGTACTTC. Drawing the rest from reference TRBV30 and TRBJ2-5, the complete variable domain is SQTIHQWPATLVQPVGSPLSLECTVEGTSNPNLYWYRQAAGRGLQLLFYSVGIGQISSEVPQNLSASRPQDRQFILSSKKLLLSDSGFYLCAWRFLETQYFGPGTRLLVL.

This clonotype showed up many times. V usage is TRBV18 and J usage is TRBJ2-7; TRBD1 aligns across 11 bases. The V gene's germline CDR1 is KGHSH and CDR2 LQKENI. V lost 5 bases, J lost 6 bases, and 9 bases stayed unmatched. There are 15 residues in the CDR3. CDR3 nucleotide sequence: TGTGCCAGCTCAGCGGGACAGGGGGGTACGAGCGAGCAGTACTTC. Translation gives CASSAGQGGTSEQYF.

This clonotype was detected only a few times. This chain connects TRBV12-3 or TRBV12-4 to TRBJ1-5; 7 positions agree with TRBD1. Trimming removed 7 bases from V and 3 bases from J; junction bases left unmatched: 3. The CDR3 totals 13 residues. The CDR3 DNA reads as TGTGCCAGCAAAAGGGGGCACAATCAGCCCCAGCATTTT. Translation gives CASKRGHNQPQHF.

This clonotype was seen repeatedly, ten times or more. This rearrangement joins TRBV27 to TRBJ1-1; D is perhaps TRBD1 (5 bases). V was shortened by 5 bases and J by 2 bases, with 24 bases between the two germline ends. CDR1 MNHEY and CDR2 SMNVEV come from the germline V gene (reference sequence). The CDR3 extends over 18 amino acids. The CDR3 region has the DNA TGTGCCAGCAGTCAAGAACAGGTTGTCCGACGGGGTAACACTGAAGCTTTCTTT. It encodes CASSQEQVVRRGNTEAFF.

This clonotype showed up many times. The chain uses TRBV5-1 and TRBJ2-7; tentative D call: TRBD1 (6 bases). V was pared by 3 bases and J by 1 base, with 17 bases between. The V gene's germline CDR1 is SGHRS and CDR2 YFSETQ. CDR3 length equals 16 residues. The CDR3 nucleotides are TGCGCCAGCAGCTCCAGTGGAGGTGGACAGTCCTACGAGCAGTACTTC. Protein product: CASSSSGGGQSYEQYF. The whole variable domain, filled in from reference TRBV5-1 and TRBJ2-7, reads KAGVTQTPRYLIKTRGQQVTLSCSPISGHRSVSWYQQTPGQGLQFLFEYFSETQRNKGNFPGRFSGRQFSNSRSEMNVSTLELGDSALYLCASSSSGGGQSYEQYFGPGTRLTVT.

This clonotype was recorded at least ten times. This rearrangement joins TRBV15 to TRBJ2-2; TRBD1 or TRBD2 may be the D gene (5 bases each). Germline V gene data show CDR1 as LNHNV and CDR2 as YYDKDF (reference sequence). The V end was cut by 5 bases, the J end by 8 bases, with 18 bases between. CDR3 length equals 15 residues. CDR3 sequence reads: CATSGGTQGIGELFF. The DNA of the CDR3 is TGTGCCACCAGCGGTGGGACCCAAGGAATAGGGGAGCTGTTTTTT.

There are many counts of this clonotype. The chain combines TRBV30 with TRBJ2-7, with D maybe TRBD1 (6 bases). This CDR3 is 13 amino acids long. Germline-derived CDR1 and CDR2 are GTSNPN and SVGIG (reference sequence). V dropped 2 bases and J dropped 4 bases, with 12 bases sitting between them. The CDR3 DNA reads as TGTGCCTGGAGTCTGGGACAAAGATACGAGCAGTACTTC. As protein: CAWSLGQRYEQYF. Full variable domain (rest looked up from reference TRBV30 and TRBJ2-7): SQTIHQWPATLVQPVGSPLSLECTVEGTSNPNLYWYRQAAGRGLQLLFYSVGIGQISSEVPQNLSASRPQDRQFILSSKKLLLSDSGFYLCAWSLGQRYEQYFGPGTRLTVT.

Ten or more counts support this clonotype. The V and J genes are TRBV29-1 and TRBJ1-2; 8 nucleotides match TRBD1. Germline CDR1 and CDR2: SQVTM and ANQGSEA. V lost 6 bases, J lost 3 bases, and 9 bases stayed unmatched. This CDR3 region has 14 residues. In nucleotides, the CDR3 is TGCAGCGTAGAACAGGGGGATGTAGACTATGGCTACACCTTC. It encodes CSVEQGDVDYGYTF.

At least ten counts were recorded for this clonotype. The chain employs TRBV29-1 and TRBJ2-5; tentatively, D is TRBD2 (5 bases). The CDR3 runs to 11 residues. Germline loops: CDR1 SQVTM, CDR2 ANQGSEA. The CDR3 region is CSGRAYETQYF. The CDR3 DNA reads TGCAGTGGGCGGGCGTACGAGACCCAGTACTTC.

At least ten counts were recorded for this clonotype. The chain couples TRBV30 to TRBJ1-5; D might be TRBD1 (5 bases). Germline loops: CDR1 GTSNPN, CDR2 SVGIG (reference sequence). V dropped 2 bases and J dropped 4 bases, with 12 bases sitting between them. The CDR3 has 14 residues. The CDR3 DNA is TGTGCCTGGAGTCTGGGACCGATTAATCAGCCCCAGCATTTT. Translating gives CAWSLGPINQPQHF.

The rearrangement uses TRBV20-1 and TRBJ1-1; 7 positions agree with TRBD1. The junction had 7 bases not matched to a gene; V was cut back by 2 bases and J by 1 base. CDR1 and CDR2 from the germline V gene are DFQATT and SNEGSKA (reference sequence). The CDR3 is 15 amino acids. This chain's CDR3 is CSARPTGAGNTEAFF. CDR3 in DNA: TGCAGTGCTAGACCCACAGGGGCCGGGAACACTGAAGCTTTCTTT.

This clonotype was seen a few times. The chain links TRBV7-9 to TRBJ2-1; 8 bases line up with TRBD1. The J segment lost 2 bases and the V segment lost 2 bases, leaving 5 bases of the junction unmatched. Germline V gene data show CDR1 as SEHNR and CDR2 as FQNEAQ (reference sequence). The CDR3 runs to 16 residues. CDR3 loop: CASSLPDRGAYNEQFF. CDR3 sequence (DNA): TGTGCCAGCAGCTTACCCGACAGGGGAGCCTACAATGAGCAGTTCTTC.

The table lists this clonotype with many counts. Its ends do not fully match the called genes, so a read error is possible. This chain joins TRBV20-1 and TRBJ2-7, with 7 bases aligning to TRBD1. There are 13 residues in the CDR3. CDR1 and CDR2 (germline): DFQATT, SNEGSKA (reference sequence). The CDR3 spells CSARGPYSYEQYF. The CDR3 region has the DNA TGCAGCGCTAGGGGGCCCTACTCCTACGAGCAGTACTTC.

This clonotype was found many times. The V call is TRBV20-1, the J call TRBJ2-5; possible D gene TRBD2, 6 bases. Germline V CDR1 and CDR2: DFQATT, SNEGSKA (reference sequence). CDR3 length: 12 residues. V lost 6 bases, J lost 1 base, and 9 bases lay in between. In DNA, the CDR3 is TGCAGTGCCCAGGAGGGCCAAGAGACCCAGTACTTC. Translating gives CSAQEGQETQYF.

This clonotype was detected many times. The chain employs TRBV27 and TRBJ2-6; D uncertain. The CDR3 is 16 residues long. Germline lookup yields CDR1 MNHEY and CDR2 SMNVEV (reference sequence). V was shortened by 5 bases and J by 4 bases, with 15 bases between the two germline ends. The CDR3 sequence: CASSTPRVPGANVLTF. The CDR3 DNA follows: TGTGCCAGCAGTACCCCTCGGGTCCCCGGGGCCAACGTCCTGACTTTC.

This clonotype was detected many times. The chain has TRBV7-2 and TRBJ2-5; TRBD2 matches 8 bases. CDR1 and CDR2 from the germline V gene are SGHTA and FQGNSA. The CDR3 is 13 residues long. V dropped 6 bases and J dropped 2; count of bases not matched to a gene: 2. The DNA for the CDR3 is TGTGCCAGCAGGGTAGCGGGGCAAGAGACCCAGTACTTC. Encoded protein: CASRVAGQETQYF.

This clonotype was found many times. The rearrangement joins TRBV29-1 to TRBJ2-7; D is possibly TRBD1 (6 bases). This CDR3 has 14 residues. V was clipped by 3 bases and J by 3 bases, with 15 bases between them. Germline CDR1 is SQVTM and CDR2 is ANQGSEA. The CDR3 sequence is CSVEGWQGRYEQYF. For the CDR3, the DNA is TGCAGCGTTGAGGGTTGGCAGGGGCGCTACGAGCAGTACTTC.

As for this clonotype: The junction shows a germline mismatch at one end, possibly a read error. The CDR3 DNA reads TGCGCCGGCAGCTCACAGGGAGGGATGAACACTGAAGCTTTCTTT. This codes for CAGSSQGGMNTEAFF. The V call is TRBV5-1, the J call TRBJ1-1, with D perhaps TRBD1 (6 bases). The germline CDR1 and CDR2 sequences are SGHRS and YFSETQ. CDR3 length: 15 amino acids.

The gene calls are TRBV12-3 or TRBV12-4 and TRBJ1-3, with D unclear. Trimming stripped 6 bases from V and 2 bases from J, with 17 bases between. This CDR3 contains 16 residues. The CDR3 is CASRYQAPAAGNTIYF. The CDR3 nucleotides are TGTGCCAGCAGATACCAAGCACCCGCTGCTGGAAACACCATATATTTT.

The rearrangement uses TRBV20-1 and TRBJ2-2; 12 positions agree with TRBD2. This CDR3 is 14 amino acids long. V dropped 5 bases and J dropped 7; count of bases not matched to a gene: 5. CDR1 and CDR2 from the germline V gene are DFQATT and SNEGSKA (reference sequence). The CDR3 DNA sequence: TGCAGTGCTCTGACTAGCGGGAGAGACGGGGAGCTGTTTTTT. This gives the protein CSALTSGRDGELFF.

This clonotype was observed at least ten times. V gene TRBV2 combines with J gene TRBJ1-1, with D unclear. Trimming stripped 3 bases from V and 0 bases from J, with 8 bases between. The CDR3 sequence is 14 residues long. In germline, CDR1 is SNHLY, CDR2 FYNNEI. CDR3: CASSDPIMNTEAFF. The CDR3 region has the DNA TGTGCCAGCAGTGATCCGATCATGAACACTGAAGCTTTCTTT.